The clone carrying this T cell receptor (beta chain) was observed a few times. TCRdb re-called the 5' RACE reads through MiXCR, storing one row per CDR3 protein. The data contain about 890,000 distinct CDR3 sequences, over 9% of them singletons. This entry belongs to a study of identical twins. With 3 bases removed from V and 1 base from J, the gap between germline ends came to 5 bases. The CDR3 has 13 residues. Looked up from germline, CDR1 is SNHLY and CDR2 is FYNNEI. A further study also used this sample, focusing on yellow fever vaccine responses in identical twins.

The clonotype originates from a woman aged 18 to 35 in good health. The J gene is TRBJ2-3, the V gene TRBV2; no reliable D call. Sequenced material: PBMCs. CDR3 DNA sequence: TGTGCCAGCAGTGAGGCCGGCACAGATACGCAGTATTTT. This codes for CASSEAGTDTQYF.